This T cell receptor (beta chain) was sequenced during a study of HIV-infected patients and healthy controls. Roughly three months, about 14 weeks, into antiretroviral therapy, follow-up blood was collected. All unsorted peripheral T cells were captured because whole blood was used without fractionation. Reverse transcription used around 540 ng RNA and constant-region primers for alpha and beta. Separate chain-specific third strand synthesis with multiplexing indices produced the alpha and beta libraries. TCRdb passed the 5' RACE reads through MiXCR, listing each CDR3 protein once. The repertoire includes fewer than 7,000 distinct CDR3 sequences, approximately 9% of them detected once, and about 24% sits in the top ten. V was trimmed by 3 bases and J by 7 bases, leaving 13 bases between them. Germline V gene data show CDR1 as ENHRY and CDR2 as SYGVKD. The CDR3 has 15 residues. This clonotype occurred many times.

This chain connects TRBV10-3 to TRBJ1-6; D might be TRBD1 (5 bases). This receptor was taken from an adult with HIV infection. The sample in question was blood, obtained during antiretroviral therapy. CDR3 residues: CAISEWGPPNSPLHF. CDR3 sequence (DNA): TGTGCCATCAGTGAATGGGGACCCCCAAATTCACCCCTCCACTTT.